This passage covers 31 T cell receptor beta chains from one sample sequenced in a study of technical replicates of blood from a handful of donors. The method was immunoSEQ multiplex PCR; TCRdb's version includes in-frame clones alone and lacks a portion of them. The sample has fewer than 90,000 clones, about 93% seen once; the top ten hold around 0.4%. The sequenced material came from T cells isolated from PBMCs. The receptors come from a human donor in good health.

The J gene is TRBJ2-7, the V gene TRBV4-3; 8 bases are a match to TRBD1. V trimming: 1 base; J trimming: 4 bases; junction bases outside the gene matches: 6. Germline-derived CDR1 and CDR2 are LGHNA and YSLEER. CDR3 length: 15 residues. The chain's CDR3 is CASSQGDRSLYEQYF. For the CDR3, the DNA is TGCGCCAGCAGCCAAGGGGACAGGAGCCTTTACGAGCAGTACTTC.

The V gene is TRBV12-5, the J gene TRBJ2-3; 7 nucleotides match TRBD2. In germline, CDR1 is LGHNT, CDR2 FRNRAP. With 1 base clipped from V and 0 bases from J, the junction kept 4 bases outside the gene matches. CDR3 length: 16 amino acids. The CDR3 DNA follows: TGTGCTAGTGGTTTGGGACTAGCTGAGAGCACAGATACGCAGTATTTT. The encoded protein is CASGLGLAESTDTQYF.

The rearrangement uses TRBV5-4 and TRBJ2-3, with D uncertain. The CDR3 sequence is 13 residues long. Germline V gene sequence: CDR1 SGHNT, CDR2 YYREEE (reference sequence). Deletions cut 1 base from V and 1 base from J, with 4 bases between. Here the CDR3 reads CASSLTGTDTQYF. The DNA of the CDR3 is TGTGCCAGCAGCTTGACAGGCACAGATACGCAGTATTTT.

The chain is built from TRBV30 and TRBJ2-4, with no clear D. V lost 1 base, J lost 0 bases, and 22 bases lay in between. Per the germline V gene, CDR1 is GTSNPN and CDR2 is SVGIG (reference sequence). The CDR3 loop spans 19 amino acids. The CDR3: CAWSGVTVVLILAKNIQYF. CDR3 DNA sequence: TGTGCCTGGAGTGGAGTTACGGTCGTACTTATACTAGCCAAAAACATTCAGTACTTC.

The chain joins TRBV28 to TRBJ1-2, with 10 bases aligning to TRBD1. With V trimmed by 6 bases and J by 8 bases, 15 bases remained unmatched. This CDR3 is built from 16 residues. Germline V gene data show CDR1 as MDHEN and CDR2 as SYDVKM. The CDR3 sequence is CASRVGQGDFLWGYTF. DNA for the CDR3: TGTGCCAGCAGAGTTGGACAGGGGGATTTTCTGTGGGGCTACACCTTC.

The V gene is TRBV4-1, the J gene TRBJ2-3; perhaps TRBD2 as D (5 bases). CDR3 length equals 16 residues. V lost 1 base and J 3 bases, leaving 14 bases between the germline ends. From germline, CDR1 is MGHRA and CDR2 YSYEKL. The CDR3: CASSQALDWETDTQYF. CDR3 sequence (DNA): TGCGCCAGCAGCCAAGCTTTGGACTGGGAAACAGATACGCAGTATTTT.

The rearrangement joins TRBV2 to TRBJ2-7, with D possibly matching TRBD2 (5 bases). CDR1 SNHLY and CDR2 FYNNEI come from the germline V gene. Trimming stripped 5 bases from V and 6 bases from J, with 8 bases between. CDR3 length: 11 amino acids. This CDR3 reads CASSRETEQYF. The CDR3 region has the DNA TGTGCCAGCAGTCGGGAAACCGAGCAGTACTTC.

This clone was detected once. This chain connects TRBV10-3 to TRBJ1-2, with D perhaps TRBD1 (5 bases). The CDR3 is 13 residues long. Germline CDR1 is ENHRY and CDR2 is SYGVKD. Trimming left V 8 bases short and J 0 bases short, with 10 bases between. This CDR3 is CAIGQQANYGYTF. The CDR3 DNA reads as TGTGCCATCGGACAACAGGCTAACTATGGCTACACCTTC.

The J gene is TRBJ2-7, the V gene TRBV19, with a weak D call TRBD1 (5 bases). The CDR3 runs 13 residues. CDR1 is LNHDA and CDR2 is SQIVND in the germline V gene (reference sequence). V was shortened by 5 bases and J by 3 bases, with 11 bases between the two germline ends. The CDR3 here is CASSQTAYYEQYF. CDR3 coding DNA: TGTGCCAGTAGTCAGACAGCCTACTACGAGCAGTACTTC.

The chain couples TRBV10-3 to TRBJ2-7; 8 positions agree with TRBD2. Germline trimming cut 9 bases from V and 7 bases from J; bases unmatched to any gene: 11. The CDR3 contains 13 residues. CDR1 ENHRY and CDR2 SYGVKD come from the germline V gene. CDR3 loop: CAISPPGGREQYF. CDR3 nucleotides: TGTGCCATTTCCCCCCCGGGAGGGCGGGAGCAGTACTTC.

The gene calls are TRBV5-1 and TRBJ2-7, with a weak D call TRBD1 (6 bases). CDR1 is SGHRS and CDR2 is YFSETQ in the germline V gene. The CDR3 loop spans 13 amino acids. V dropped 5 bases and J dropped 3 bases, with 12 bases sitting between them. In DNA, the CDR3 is TGCGCCAGCAGTAAGGGGGAGAGCTACGAGCAGTACTTC. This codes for CASSKGESYEQYF.

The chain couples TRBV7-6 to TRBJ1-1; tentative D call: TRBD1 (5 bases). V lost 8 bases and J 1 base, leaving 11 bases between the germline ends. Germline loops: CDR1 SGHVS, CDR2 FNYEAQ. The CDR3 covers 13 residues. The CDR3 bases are TGTGCCAGCGCAGTTCAGGGGAACACTGAAGCTTTCTTT. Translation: CASAVQGNTEAFF.

The CDR3 sequence: CASSPSQGPPYEQYF. DNA for the CDR3: TGTGCCAGCTCACCAAGCCAGGGCCCACCCTACGAGCAGTACTTC. The J gene is TRBJ2-7, the V gene TRBV18; D may be TRBD1 (5 bases). The germline CDR1 and CDR2 sequences are KGHSH and LQKENI. The CDR3 spans 15 residues. Trimming took off 2 bases at V and 2 bases at J, with 13 bases between the two ends.

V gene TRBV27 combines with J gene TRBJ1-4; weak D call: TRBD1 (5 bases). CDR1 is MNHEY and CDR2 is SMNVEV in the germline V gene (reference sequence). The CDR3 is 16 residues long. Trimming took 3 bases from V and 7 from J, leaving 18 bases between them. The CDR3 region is CASSFSRGEIGEKLFF. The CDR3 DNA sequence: TGTGCCAGCAGTTTTAGCCGGGGGGAGATAGGTGAAAAACTGTTTTTT.

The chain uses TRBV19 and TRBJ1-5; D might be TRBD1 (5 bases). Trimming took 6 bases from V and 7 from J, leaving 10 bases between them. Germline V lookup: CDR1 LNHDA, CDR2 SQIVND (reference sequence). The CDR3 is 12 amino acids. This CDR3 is CASSFDSQPQHF. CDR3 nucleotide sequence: TGTGCCAGTAGCTTCGACAGCCAGCCCCAGCATTTT. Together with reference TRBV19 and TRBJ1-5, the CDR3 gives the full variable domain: DGGITQSPKYLFRKEGQNVTLSCEQNLNHDAMYWYRQDPGQGLRLIYYSQIVNDFQKGDIAEGYSVSREKKESFPLTVTSAQKNPTAFYLCASSFDSQPQHFGDGTRLSIL.

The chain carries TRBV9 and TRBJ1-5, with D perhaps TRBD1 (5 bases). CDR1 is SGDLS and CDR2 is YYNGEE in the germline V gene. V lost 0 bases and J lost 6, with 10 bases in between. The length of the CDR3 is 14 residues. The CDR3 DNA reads TGTGCCAGCAGCGTAGACGGGGGAGGTCAGCCCCAGCATTTT. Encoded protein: CASSVDGGGQPQHF. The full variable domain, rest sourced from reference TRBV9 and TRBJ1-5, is DSGVTQTPKHLITATGQRVTLRCSPRSGDLSVYWYQQSLDQGLQFLIQYYNGEERAKGNILERFSAQQFPDLHSELNLSSLELGDSALYFCASSVDGGGQPQHFGDGTRLSIL.

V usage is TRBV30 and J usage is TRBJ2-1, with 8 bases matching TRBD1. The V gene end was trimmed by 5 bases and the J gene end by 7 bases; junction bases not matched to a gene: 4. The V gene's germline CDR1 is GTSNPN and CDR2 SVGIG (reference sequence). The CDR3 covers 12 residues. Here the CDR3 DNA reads TGTGCCTGGCAGGGGGCTACTAATGAGCAGTTCTTC. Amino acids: CAWQGATNEQFF.

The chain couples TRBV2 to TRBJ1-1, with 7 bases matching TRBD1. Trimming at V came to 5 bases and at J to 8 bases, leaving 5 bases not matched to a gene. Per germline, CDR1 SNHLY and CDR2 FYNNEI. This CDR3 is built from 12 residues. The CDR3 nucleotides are TGTGCCAGCAGTTACCCGGGACAGGAAGCTTTCTTT. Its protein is CASSYPGQEAFF.

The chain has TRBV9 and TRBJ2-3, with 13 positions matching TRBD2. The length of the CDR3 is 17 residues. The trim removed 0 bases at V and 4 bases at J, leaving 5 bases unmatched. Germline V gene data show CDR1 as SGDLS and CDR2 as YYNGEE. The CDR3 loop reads CASSVETSGRIADTQYF. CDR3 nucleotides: TGTGCCAGCAGCGTAGAGACTAGCGGGAGGATAGCAGATACGCAGTATTTT.

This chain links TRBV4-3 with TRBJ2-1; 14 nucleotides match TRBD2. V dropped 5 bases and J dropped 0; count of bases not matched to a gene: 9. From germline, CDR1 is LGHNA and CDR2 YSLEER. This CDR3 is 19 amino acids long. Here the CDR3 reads CASSAGTSGGPSSYNEQFF. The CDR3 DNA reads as TGCGCCAGCAGCGCTGGGACTAGCGGGGGCCCTAGCTCCTACAATGAGCAGTTCTTC.

CDR3 residues: CASSLKRDGTDTQYF. The CDR3 DNA reads as TGTGCCAGCAGCTTGAAACGGGATGGAACAGATACGCAGTATTTT. This chain connects TRBV5-4 to TRBJ2-3, with TRBD2 as a possible D gene (5 bases). V dropped 1 base and J dropped 3 bases, with 12 bases sitting between them. This CDR3 contains 15 residues. Germline lookup yields CDR1 SGHNT and CDR2 YYREEE (reference sequence).

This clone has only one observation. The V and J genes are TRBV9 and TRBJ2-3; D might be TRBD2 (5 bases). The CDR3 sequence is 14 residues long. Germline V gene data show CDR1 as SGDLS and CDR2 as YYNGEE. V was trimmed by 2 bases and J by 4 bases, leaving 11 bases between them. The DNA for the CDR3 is TGTGCCAGCAGCGTGGGTAGCGCGGCAGATACGCAGTATTTT. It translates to CASSVGSAADTQYF.

CDR3 loop: CASSDSGRGEQYF. DNA of the CDR3: TGTGCCAGCAGTGACTCTGGCCGAGGCGAGCAGTACTTC. V and J are TRBV6-4 and TRBJ2-7; D is uncertain. The length of the CDR3 is 13 residues. Germline-derived CDR1 and CDR2 are MRHNA and SNTAGT. V was shortened by 0 bases and J by 6 bases, with 9 bases between the two germline ends.

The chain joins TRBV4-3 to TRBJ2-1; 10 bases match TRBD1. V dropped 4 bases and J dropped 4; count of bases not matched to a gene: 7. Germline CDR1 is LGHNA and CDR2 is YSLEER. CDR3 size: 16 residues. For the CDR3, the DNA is TGCGCCAGCAGCCTTTTTGGACAGGGGGAATACAATGAGCAGTTCTTC. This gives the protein CASSLFGQGEYNEQFF.

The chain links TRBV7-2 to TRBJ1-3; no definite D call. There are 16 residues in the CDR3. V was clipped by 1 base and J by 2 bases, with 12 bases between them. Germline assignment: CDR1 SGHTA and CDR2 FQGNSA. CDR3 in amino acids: CASSLGRALTGNTIYF. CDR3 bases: TGTGCCAGCAGCTTAGGGAGGGCCCTGACTGGAAACACCATATATTTT.

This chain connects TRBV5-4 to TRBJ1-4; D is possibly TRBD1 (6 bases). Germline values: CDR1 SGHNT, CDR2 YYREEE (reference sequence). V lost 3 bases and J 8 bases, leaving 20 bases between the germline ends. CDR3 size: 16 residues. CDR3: CASSSGTLEAKEKLFF. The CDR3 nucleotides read TGTGCCAGCAGCTCTGGGACACTTGAAGCAAAAGAAAAACTGTTTTTT. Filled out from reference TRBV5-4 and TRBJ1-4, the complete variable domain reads ETGVTQSPTHLIKTRGQQVTLRCSSQSGHNTVSWYQQALGQGPQFIFQYYREEENGRGNFPPRFSGLQFPNYSSELNVNALELDDSALYLCASSSGTLEAKEKLFFGSGTQLSVL.

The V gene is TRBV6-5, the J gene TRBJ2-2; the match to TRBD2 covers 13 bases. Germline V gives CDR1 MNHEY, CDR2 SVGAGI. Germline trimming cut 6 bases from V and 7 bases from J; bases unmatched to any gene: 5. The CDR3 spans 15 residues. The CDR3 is CASSQGTSGIGELFF. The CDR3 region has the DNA TGTGCCAGCAGCCAAGGGACTAGCGGGATCGGGGAGCTGTTTTTT.

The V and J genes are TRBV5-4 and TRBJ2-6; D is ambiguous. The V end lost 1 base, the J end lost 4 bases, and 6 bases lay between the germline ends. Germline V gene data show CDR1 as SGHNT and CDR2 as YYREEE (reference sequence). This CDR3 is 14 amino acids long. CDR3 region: CASSLSRGANVLTF. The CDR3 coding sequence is TGTGCCAGCAGCTTGTCCAGGGGGGCCAACGTCCTGACTTTC. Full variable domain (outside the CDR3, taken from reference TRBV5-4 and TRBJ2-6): ETGVTQSPTHLIKTRGQQVTLRCSSQSGHNTVSWYQQALGQGPQFIFQYYREEENGRGNFPPRFSGLQFPNYSSELNVNALELDDSALYLCASSLSRGANVLTFGAGSRLTVL.

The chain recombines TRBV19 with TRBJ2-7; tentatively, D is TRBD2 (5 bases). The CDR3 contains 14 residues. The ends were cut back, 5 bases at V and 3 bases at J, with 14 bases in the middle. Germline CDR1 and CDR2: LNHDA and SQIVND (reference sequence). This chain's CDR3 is CASSQQRSDYEQYF. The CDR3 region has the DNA TGTGCCAGTAGTCAGCAGCGGAGCGACTACGAGCAGTACTTC.

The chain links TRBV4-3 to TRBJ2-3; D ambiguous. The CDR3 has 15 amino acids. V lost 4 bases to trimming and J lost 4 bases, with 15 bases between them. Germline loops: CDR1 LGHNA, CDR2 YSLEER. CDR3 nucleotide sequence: TGCGCCAGCAGCCCCGGCGGATTGATTCCAGATACGCAGTATTTT. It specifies CASSPGGLIPDTQYF.

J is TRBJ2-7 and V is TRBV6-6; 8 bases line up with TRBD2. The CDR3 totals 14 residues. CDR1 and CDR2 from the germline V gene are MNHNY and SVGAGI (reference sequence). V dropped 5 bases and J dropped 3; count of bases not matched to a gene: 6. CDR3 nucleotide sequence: TGTGCCAGCAGTGACGCCGGGACTAGCTACGAGCAGTACTTC. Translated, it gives CASSDAGTSYEQYF.